This T cell receptor beta chain was sequenced in a study of blood T cell repertoires in COVID-19. Whole-study context: T cells, B-cell-depleted T cells, or PBMCs supplied cDNA or gDNA.

The germline V gene has CDR1 SGHRS and CDR2 YFSETQ. Losses at the gene ends were 0 bases for V and 4 bases for J; bases not matched to a gene: 6. CDR3 size: 16 residues. In terms of age and location, participants ranged from roughly 18 to 95 years and lived in under 30 US areas. Libraries were prepared by immunoSEQ multiplex PCR; TCRdb keeps only in-frame clonotypes and omits some of them. The repertoire holds over 250,000 clones, with approximately 90% as singletons. The TCR sequence derives from a young woman who had recovered from COVID-19. The V and J genes are TRBV5-1 and TRBJ2-7; TRBD2 matches at 11 bases. Sequencing used PBMCs or T cells enriched from blood (not recorded which). CDR3: CASSLVPTSGRYEQYF. CDR3 coding DNA: TGCGCCAGCAGCTTGGTGCCAACTAGCGGGAGATACGAGCAGTACTTC.